Below, 19 T cell receptor beta chains from the same sample are listed, as sequenced in a study of T cell responses to AZD1222 COVID-19 vaccine. Here immunoSEQ multiplex PCR was the method, and the copy in TCRdb shows in-frame clones only, minus some. Here the sample spans some 150,000 clones, 85% to 95% being singletons. The sample was peripheral blood, taken on day 0 of AZD1222 vaccination. The receptors were gathered from an adult in good health.

The CDR3 is CASSQVAGGSGANVLTF. CDR3 coding DNA: TGCGCCAGCAGCCAAGTCGCGGGGGGATCTGGGGCCAACGTCCTGACTTTC. J is TRBJ2-6 and V is TRBV4-1; 8 bases are a match to TRBD2. Germline values: CDR1 MGHRA, CDR2 YSYEKL. V shed 1 base, J shed 1 base, and the junction held 3 bases outside the gene matches. This CDR3 is built from 17 residues.

Relative to its sample, this clone is medium-sized. Other nucleotide sequences in the sample specify the same CDR3. CDR3 DNA: TGTGCCAGTAGTAGGGGACAGGCGAGCTATGGCTACACCTTC. As protein: CASSRGQASYGYTF. The J gene is TRBJ1-2, the V gene TRBV19; 8 bases are shared with TRBD1. Germline-derived CDR1 and CDR2 are LNHDA and SQIVND (reference sequence). The V segment lost 4 bases and the J segment 4 bases; nucleotides outside the gene matches: 5. CDR3 length: 14 residues.

V usage is TRBV4-1 and J usage is TRBJ2-7; D unresolved. The CDR3 length is 15 residues. V lost 1 base and J 4 bases, leaving 14 bases between the germline ends. Germline-derived CDR1 and CDR2 are MGHRA and YSYEKL. This CDR3 is CASSQVLDKFYEQYF. In DNA form, the CDR3 reads TGCGCCAGCAGCCAAGTCTTAGACAAATTTTACGAGCAGTACTTC.

The chain employs TRBV6-5 and TRBJ1-1; D unclear. The V gene's germline CDR1 is MNHEY and CDR2 SVGAGI. The V end was cut by 5 bases, the J end by 7 bases, with 11 bases between. This CDR3 has 12 amino acids. CDR3 nucleotides: TGTGCCAGCAGTACCCTGGGAGGTGAAGCTTTCTTT. This translates into CASSTLGGEAFF.

The CDR3 here is CASSILGTGVSPLHF. CDR3 nucleotides: TGTGCCAGTAGTATTTTGGGGACAGGGGTATCACCCCTCCACTTT. V and J are TRBV19 and TRBJ1-6; 10 positions agree with TRBD1. Germline V lookup: CDR1 LNHDA, CDR2 SQIVND (reference sequence). J was trimmed by 10 bases and V by 3 bases; bases with no gene match: 6. CDR3 length: 15 residues.

This chain joins TRBV7-9 and TRBJ1-2; D unclear. This CDR3 contains 16 residues. Trimming stripped 1 base from V and 4 bases from J, with 16 bases between. CDR1 and CDR2 (germline): SEHNR, FQNEAQ (reference sequence). The CDR3 reads CASSLEHNLQLYGYTF. The CDR3 bases are TGTGCCAGCAGCTTAGAACATAACCTCCAGCTCTATGGCTACACCTTC.

This clone was seen only a few times. This chain links TRBV7-9 with TRBJ1-1; TRBD1 matches 8 bases. Trimming removed 0 bases from V and 8 bases from J; junction bases left unmatched: 2. Germline V gives CDR1 SEHNR, CDR2 FQNEAQ (reference sequence). This CDR3 has 13 residues. CDR3 nucleotide sequence: TGTGCCAGCAGCTTAGCCGGGACAGGAGAAGCTTTCTTT. It encodes CASSLAGTGEAFF.

The chain combines TRBV30 with TRBJ2-7; TRBD1 matches 9 bases. V lost 5 bases, J lost 5 bases, and 10 bases stayed unmatched. Germline V gene data show CDR1 as GTSNPN and CDR2 as SVGIG (reference sequence). This CDR3 is built from 14 residues. CDR3 sequence reads: CAWGDGTGHNEQYF. CDR3 bases: TGTGCCTGGGGGGACGGGACAGGGCACAACGAGCAGTACTTC.

The chain links TRBV21-1 to TRBJ2-3; the table's D gene call, TRBD2, was not cross checked with the DNA. TRBV21-1 has pseudogene status. The CDR3 covers 16 residues. The CDR3 protein is CASSSHRGTRGDTQYF. CDR3 nucleotide sequence: TGTGCCAGCAGCAGCCATCGAGGGACGCGGGGGGATACGCAGTATTTT.

The J gene is TRBJ2-1, the V gene TRBV6-4; 8 bases are a match to TRBD1. Germline assignment: CDR1 MRHNA and CDR2 SNTAGT. J gave up 1 base and V 4 bases, and 6 bases lay outside the gene matches. The CDR3 loop spans 16 amino acids. CDR3: CASSAGGTVSYNEQFF. CDR3 nucleotides: TGTGCCAGCAGTGCAGGGGGCACGGTTTCCTACAATGAGCAGTTCTTC.

The chain carries TRBV25-1 and TRBJ1-1, with D maybe TRBD1 (5 bases). Germline CDR1 and CDR2: MGHDK and SYGVNS. The CDR3 runs to 13 residues. V dropped 8 bases and J dropped 5 bases, with 15 bases sitting between them. The CDR3 nucleotides read TGTGCCAGCCTACGGGACCGCTCGACTGAAGCTTTCTTT. As protein: CASLRDRSTEAFF.

The chain is built from TRBV12-3 or TRBV12-4 and TRBJ1-4; D is undetermined. The germline V and J ends were trimmed by 8 bases and 1 base, with 8 bases remaining between them. This CDR3 is built from 13 residues. CDR3 sequence (DNA): TGTGCCAGCCCTTTCAGAACTAATGAAAAACTGTTTTTT. Its translation is CASPFRTNEKLFF.

The DNA for the CDR3 is TGCAGCGTTGACAGCCCCTCATCCTACGAGCAGTACTTC. Protein sequence: CSVDSPSSYEQYF. The chain couples TRBV29-1 to TRBJ2-7; no clear D. CDR3 length: 13 amino acids. V was clipped by 3 bases and J by 1 base, with 10 bases between them. Germline V gene sequence: CDR1 SQVTM, CDR2 ANQGSEA.

The chain uses TRBV29-1 and TRBJ1-5, with D unresolved. This CDR3 is built from 13 residues. The V end was cut by 4 bases, the J end by 4 bases, with 11 bases between. Germline CDR1 SQVTM, CDR2 ANQGSEA. CDR3 amino acids: CSVGENLNQPQHF. CDR3 sequence (DNA): TGCAGCGTTGGGGAGAATCTAAATCAGCCCCAGCATTTT.

The rearrangement uses TRBV19 and TRBJ1-5, with D unclear. This CDR3 is 13 amino acids long. In germline, CDR1 is LNHDA, CDR2 SQIVND (reference sequence). Trimming removed 2 bases from V and 3 bases from J, with 5 bases in between. The CDR3 protein is CASSIMVNQPQHF. The CDR3 nucleotides read TGTGCCAGTAGTATAATGGTCAATCAGCCCCAGCATTTT.

The table lists this clone with a count of one. The V gene is TRBV12-5, the J gene TRBJ2-1, with a weak D call TRBD2 (6 bases). This CDR3 comprises 13 residues. Between the trimmed V and J ends, which lost 1 base and 6 bases, there was a span of 7 bases. Germline CDR1 and CDR2: LGHNT and FRNRAP. CDR3: CASGLGGINEQFF. The DNA of the CDR3 is TGTGCTAGTGGTTTGGGCGGGATCAATGAGCAGTTCTTC.

V gene TRBV6-1 combines with J gene TRBJ1-6; D is possibly TRBD1 (5 bases). This CDR3 spans 15 amino acids. Germline V lookup: CDR1 MNHNS, CDR2 SASEGT. V was pared by 0 bases and J by 5 bases, with 8 bases between. Written as DNA, the CDR3 is TGTGCCAGCAGTGAAGCTGCAGGGCATAATTCACCCCTCCACTTT. This sequence encodes CASSEAAGHNSPLHF.

Here the CDR3 DNA reads TGTGCCAGCAGCTTGGAAAGGGTGCCGGCCGAGCAGTACTTC. It translates to CASSLERVPAEQYF. The chain combines TRBV7-6 with TRBJ2-7; D unclear. The V end lost 3 bases, the J end lost 6 bases, and 15 bases lay between the germline ends. Germline V gene sequence: CDR1 SGHVS, CDR2 FNYEAQ. This CDR3 is 14 amino acids long.

Here the CDR3 reads CATKVRESTDTQYF. DNA of the CDR3: TGTGCCACCAAAGTGCGGGAGAGCACAGATACGCAGTATTTT. The chain joins TRBV15 to TRBJ2-3; 7 positions match TRBD2. The CDR3 has 14 residues. The V gene's germline CDR1 is LNHNV and CDR2 YYDKDF (reference sequence). With V trimmed by 7 bases and J by 0 bases, 4 bases remained unmatched. Using reference TRBV15 and TRBJ2-3 for the parts outside the CDR3, the full variable domain is DAMVIQNPRYQVTQFGKPVTLSCSQTLNHNVMYWYQQKSSQAPKLLFHYYDKDFNNEADTPDNFQSRRPNTSFCFLDIRSPGLGDTAMYLCATKVRESTDTQYFGPGTRLTVL.